These 5 T cell receptor beta chains were all obtained from the same sample, sequenced in a study of graft-versus-host responses after intestinal transplantation. Produced via immunoSEQ multiplex PCR; TCRdb's table is partial and in-frame only. The sample consists of approximately 82,000 clones, over 85% of them appearing once. The antigens of these receptors remain unknown. Specimen: unstimulated CD8+ T cells sorted from spleen or lymph node cells, collected before transplant. All receptors come from a human donor who was the organ donor for an intestinal transplant.

This chain joins TRBV19 and TRBJ1-4; D ambiguous. This CDR3 spans 15 amino acids. In germline, CDR1 is LNHDA, CDR2 SQIVND (reference sequence). Trimming pared 2 bases from V and 4 bases from J, leaving 11 bases between. CDR3 nucleotide sequence: TGTGCCAGTAGTATACCGGTTTCGGGTAATGAAAAACTGTTTTTT. This gives the protein CASSIPVSGNEKLFF.

CDR3 nucleotides: TGTGCCAGCTCACCACCGATAGGACAATGGATTGAGACCCAGTACTTC. Protein product: CASSPPIGQWIETQYF. This rearrangement joins TRBV18 to TRBJ2-5; a weak D match, TRBD1 (5 bases). Germline CDR1 is KGHSH and CDR2 is LQKENI. The CDR3 is 16 amino acids. Trimming removed 0 bases from V and 5 bases from J, with 16 bases in between.

This chain links TRBV27 with TRBJ1-2; D possibly corresponds to TRBD1 (6 bases). V lost 6 bases and J lost 4, with 18 bases in between. In germline, CDR1 is MNHEY, CDR2 SMNVEV (reference sequence). The CDR3 is made up of 15 amino acids. The CDR3 DNA reads as TGTGCCAGCAGGTTGTTTGGCAGGGGTGGCTATGGCTACACCTTC. It translates to CASRLFGRGGYGYTF.

The V call is TRBV11-3, the J call TRBJ2-5; TRBD1 agrees at 10 bases. The germline V gene has CDR1 SGHNT and CDR2 YENEEA. The CDR3 covers 17 residues. V lost 3 bases, J lost 4 bases, and 11 bases stayed unmatched. The CDR3 spells CASSFLPGQGFGETQYF. For the CDR3, the DNA is TGTGCCAGCAGCTTCCTCCCGGGACAGGGGTTCGGAGAGACCCAGTACTTC.

Only a few counts were recorded for this clone. The rearrangement uses TRBV4-1 and TRBJ1-1; D gene ambiguous. The germline V and J ends were trimmed by 2 bases and 6 bases, with 13 bases remaining between them. The germline CDR1 and CDR2 sequences are MGHRA and YSYEKL. The CDR3 has 14 amino acids. The CDR3 coding sequence is TGCGCCAGCAGCCAAATGGAGGGCACCCCTGAAGCTTTCTTT. Translation: CASSQMEGTPEAFF.